This T cell receptor (beta chain) was captured by sequencing in a study of somatic mutations in cytotoxic T cells in rheumatoid arthritis. At the level of the study: Right after diagnosis, and before any treatment had started, patient peripheral blood (about 30 ml EDTA) was drawn. Follow-up specimens were obtained over the course of immunosuppressive therapy such as methotrexate, hydroxychloroquine and sulfasalazine.

On this clone: Its antigen remains unknown.

TCRdb keeps only in-frame clones here, not all; method: immunoSEQ multiplex PCR. The data show 4,400 or so clones, with approximately 78% seen just once and 65% to 80% held by the top ten. Losses at the gene ends were 4 bases for V and 2 bases for J; bases not matched to a gene: 1. The CDR3 covers 13 residues. In germline, CDR1 is MNHNS, CDR2 SASEGT. Regarding the study as a whole: More than 20% of CD8+ cells belonged to the largest clone in about an eighth of the 65 patients. Comparison of CD8+ T-cell clonality between rheumatoid arthritis patients and age-matched healthy controls yielded no significant difference.

The material was CD8+ T cells sorted from blood, obtained at a follow-up visit. The chain joins TRBV6-1 to TRBJ2-5; 7 nucleotides line up with TRBD1. This TCR derives from a middle-aged man with rheumatoid arthritis. The CDR3 nucleotides are TGTGCCAGCAGTGTCAGGGGGCAAGAGACCCAGTACTTC. It translates to CASSVRGQETQYF.